The sequence of this TCR beta chain was determined in a study of control samples from healthy donors and cancer patients (TCRdb year 2020). This clone was observed a single time. There is no known antigen for this receptor. Base qualities are not provided; no much larger clone lies one nucleotide away. Library creation used the immunoSEQ multiplex PCR assay. In TCRdb, the immuneACCESS table is reduced to in-frame sequences with V and J assigned. These tables do not hold every clone; where another copy was compared, an unresolved V gene accounts for under half, and the others remain unexplained. The sample data list more than 150,000 clones, and approximately 90% of these were observed just once. The top ten clonotypes cover approximately 0.7% of the sample. From the cysteine through the phenylalanine, the CDR3 covers 12 amino acids. Just CDR3 DNA is preserved here, 36 bases in frame from base 1. A distance of 6 bases separates the germline ends of V and J, which lose 3 bases and 6 bases respectively. The germline V gene yields MNHNS for CDR1 and SASEGT for CDR2.

The rearrangement joined TRBV6-1 to TRBJ2-1, with the D gene uncertain. The source of this sequence is a woman in her twenties or thirties in good health. The specimen sequenced was blood. The bases read TGTGCCAGCAGTGACCTTGCCAATGAGCAGTTCTTC. This codes for CASSDLANEQFF.